This TCR beta chain was recovered during a study of blood T cell repertoires in COVID-19 (TCRdb year 2020). Notes on the research overall: Samples covering the acute and convalescent phases of COVID-19 were provided by collaborators in the United States, Italy and Spain. The prospective study material was composed of cDNA or gDNA derived from T cells, B-cell-depleted T cells, or PBMCs. Subjects who had been exposed to COVID-19, were actively infected with it, or had recovered from it provided the deeply sampled blood TCRbeta repertoires that made up the dataset. The repertoires were released in a freely available public database meant as a resource for research on the immune response to SARS-CoV-2. The samples were drawn from two sources: the first 160 participants of the ongoing ImmuneRACE study, and fewer than 1,500 subjects contributed by 6 global collaborators. Sample metadata almost always included a de-identified subject ID, COVID-19 status, age in years and sex. HLA class I and class II types, where available, came from metadata supplied by the sample provider rather than from assay-based typing. General study outcomes and caveats: The quantity of clinical and demographic metadata differed by source and by participant and was supplied without curation.

Taken from cysteine to phenylalanine, the CDR3 has 15 residues. CDR3 DNA is the only sequence kept; it has 45 bases, read in frame from the first base. For this chain, trimming is 3 bases at the V end and 6 bases at the J end, and the number of junction bases without a gene match is 5. Looking up the germline V gene yields CDR1 SGHTA and CDR2 FQGNSA. In Seattle, one collaborating source enrolled patients while the infection was active and tracked those patients longitudinally over the course of disease. Whole blood was collected in K2EDTA tubes by collaborating institutions according to the institutions' own protocols. Collaborator samples were shipped for TCRbeta analysis as frozen whole blood, isolated PBMCs, or DNA extracted from either sample type. TCRbeta CDR3 regions were amplified from genomic DNA using the immunoSEQ Assay, a bias-controlled multiplex PCR. For the original study's pipeline: Nucleated cell counts per sample were estimated from amplification of reference gene primers within the assay. To quantify the absolute abundance of each unique TCRbeta CDR3 rearrangement, sequence reads were collapsed and filtered. For each sample, productive Simpson clonality was calculated as the square root of Simpson's diversity index over productive rearrangements. Imported from immuneACCESS, the table was reduced by TCRdb to in-frame sequences with V and J called. These copies leave out some clones; in studies compared against another copy, an unresolved V gene accounts for under half, and the cause of the remainder is not known. V and J calls and clone size are as listed in that table; D and trimming were resolved from the DNA. This sample lists under 250,000 clones; about 88% were detected once. The top ten hold 18% of the sample.

In regard to this clone: Its target antigen remains unknown. No clone much larger than this one lies a single base away; base qualities are absent.

The source material was peripheral blood. This clonotype was obtained from a man aged 50 to 60 with COVID-19, enrolled during active disease. The sequence is built from TRBV7-2 and TRBJ2-6, and 7 junctional nucleotides match TRBD1. The DNA is TGTGCCAGCAGCTTTGGACAGGTTCAGGCCAACGTCCTGACTTTC. Translated, this is CASSFGQVQANVLTF.